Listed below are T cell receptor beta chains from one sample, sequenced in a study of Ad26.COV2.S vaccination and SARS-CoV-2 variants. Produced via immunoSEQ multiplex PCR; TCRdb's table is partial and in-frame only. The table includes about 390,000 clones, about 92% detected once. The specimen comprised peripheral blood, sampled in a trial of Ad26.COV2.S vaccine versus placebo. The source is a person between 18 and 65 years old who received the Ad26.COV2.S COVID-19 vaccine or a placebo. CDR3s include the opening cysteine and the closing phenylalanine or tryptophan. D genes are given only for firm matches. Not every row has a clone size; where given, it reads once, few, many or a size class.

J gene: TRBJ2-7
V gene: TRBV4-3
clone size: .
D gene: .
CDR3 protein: CASSQEVRDSYEQYF
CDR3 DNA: TGCGCCAGCAGCCAAGAAGTCAGGGACTCCTACGAGCAGTACTTC

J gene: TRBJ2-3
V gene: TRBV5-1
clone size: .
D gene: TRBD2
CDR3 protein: CASSLTSGPATDTQYF
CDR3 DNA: TGCGCCAGCAGCTTGACTAGCGGCCCCGCCACAGATACGCAGTATTTT

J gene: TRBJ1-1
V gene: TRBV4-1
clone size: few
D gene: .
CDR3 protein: CASSQAQLFGTEAFF
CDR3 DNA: TGCGCCAGCAGCCAGGCACAGCTTTTTGGTACTGAAGCTTTCTTT

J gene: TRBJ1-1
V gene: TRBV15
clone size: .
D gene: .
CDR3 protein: CATSRDGGWHAFF
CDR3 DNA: TGTGCCACCAGCAGAGATGGGGGATGGCATGCTTTCTTT

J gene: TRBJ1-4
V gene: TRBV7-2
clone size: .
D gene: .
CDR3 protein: CASSTLGTRAEKLFF
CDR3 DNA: TGTGCCAGCAGCACCCTCGGGACAAGGGCTGAAAAACTGTTTTTT

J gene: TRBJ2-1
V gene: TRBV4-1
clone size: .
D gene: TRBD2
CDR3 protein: CASSQASSGGTNEQFF
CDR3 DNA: TGCGCCAGCAGCCAAGCATCTAGCGGGGGGACCAATGAGCAGTTCTTC

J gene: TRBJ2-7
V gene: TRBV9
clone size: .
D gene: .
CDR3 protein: CASSIGRDTSYEQYF
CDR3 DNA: TGTGCCAGCAGCATCGGTCGGGACACCTCCTACGAGCAGTACTTC

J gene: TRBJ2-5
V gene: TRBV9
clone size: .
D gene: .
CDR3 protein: CASSVAGAFFETQYF
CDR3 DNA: TGTGCCAGCAGCGTAGCAGGAGCTTTCTTCGAGACCCAGTACTTC

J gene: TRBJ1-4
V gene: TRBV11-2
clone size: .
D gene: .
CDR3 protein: CASSARGFGNEKLFF
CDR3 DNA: TGTGCCAGCAGCGCCAGGGGATTTGGGAATGAAAAACTGTTTTTT

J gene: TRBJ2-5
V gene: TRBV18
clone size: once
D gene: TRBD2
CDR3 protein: CASSGSGTSGGAGQETQYF
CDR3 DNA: TGTGCCAGCTCAGGCTCCGGGACTAGCGGGGGGGCCGGTCAAGAGACCCAGTACTTC

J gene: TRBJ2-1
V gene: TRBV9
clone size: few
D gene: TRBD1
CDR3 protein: CASSTRQGKENEQFF
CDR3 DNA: TGTGCCAGCAGCACCCGACAGGGAAAAGAGAATGAGCAGTTCTTC

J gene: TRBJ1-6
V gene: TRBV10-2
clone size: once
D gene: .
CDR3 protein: CASPTGYNSPLHF
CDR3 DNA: TGCGCCAGCCCTACAGGGTATAATTCACCCCTCCACTTT

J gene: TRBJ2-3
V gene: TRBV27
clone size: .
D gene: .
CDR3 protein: CASSGQGPDTQYF
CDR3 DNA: TGTGCCAGCAGTGGGCAGGGGCCAGATACGCAGTATTTT

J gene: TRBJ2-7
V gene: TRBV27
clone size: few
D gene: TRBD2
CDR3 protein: CASSLNSASGLYEQYF
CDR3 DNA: TGTGCCAGCAGTTTAAATAGCGCTAGCGGTCTCTACGAGCAGTACTTC

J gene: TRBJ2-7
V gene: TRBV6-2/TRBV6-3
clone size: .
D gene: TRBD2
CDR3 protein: CASSPSVLIAGVSYEQYF
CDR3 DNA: TGTGCCAGCAGCCCTTCGGTATTAATAGCGGGGGTCTCCTACGAGCAGTACTTC

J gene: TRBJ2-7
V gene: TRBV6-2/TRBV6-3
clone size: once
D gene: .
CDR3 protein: CASSYRGNSYEQYF
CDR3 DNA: TGTGCCAGCAGTTACCGGGGGAATTCCTACGAGCAGTACTTC

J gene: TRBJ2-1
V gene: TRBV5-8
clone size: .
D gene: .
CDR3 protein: CASSLGGSYNEQFF
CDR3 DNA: TGTGCCAGCAGCTTGGGCGGTTCCTACAATGAGCAGTTCTTC

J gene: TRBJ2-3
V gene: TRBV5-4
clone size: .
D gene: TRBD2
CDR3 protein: CASSLELAGSTDTQYF
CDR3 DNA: TGTGCCAGCAGCTTGGAACTAGCGGGGAGCACAGATACGCAGTATTTT

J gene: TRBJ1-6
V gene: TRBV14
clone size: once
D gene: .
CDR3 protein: CASSQVFPRTLHF
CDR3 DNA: TGTGCCAGCAGCCAAGTTTTTCCTCGGACGCTCCACTTT

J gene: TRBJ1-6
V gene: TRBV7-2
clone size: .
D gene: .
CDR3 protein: CASSLQGNNSPLHF
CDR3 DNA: TGTGCCAGCAGCTTACAGGGAAATAATTCACCCCTCCACTTT

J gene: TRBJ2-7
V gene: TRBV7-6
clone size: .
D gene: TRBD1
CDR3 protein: CASSPPGDRGSYEQYF
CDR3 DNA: TGTGCCAGCAGCCCGCCTGGCGACAGGGGCTCCTACGAGCAGTACTTC

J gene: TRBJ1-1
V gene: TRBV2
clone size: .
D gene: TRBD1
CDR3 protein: CASRRQGETEAFF
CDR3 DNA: TGTGCCAGCAGAAGACAGGGGGAAACTGAAGCTTTCTTT

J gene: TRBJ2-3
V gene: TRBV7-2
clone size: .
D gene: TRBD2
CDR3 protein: CATAIRMGGGSQGDTQYF
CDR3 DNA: TGTGCCACCGCTATCAGGATGGGCGGGGGAAGCCAGGGAGATACGCAGTATTTT

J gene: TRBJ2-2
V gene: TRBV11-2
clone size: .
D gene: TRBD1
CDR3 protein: CASSLNRGRTHANTGELFF
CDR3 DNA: TGTGCCAGCAGCTTGAACAGGGGCCGAACTCACGCGAACACCGGGGAGCTGTTTTTT

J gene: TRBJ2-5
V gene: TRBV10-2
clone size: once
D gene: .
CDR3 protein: CASSQGRGRETQYF
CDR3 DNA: TGCGCCAGCAGTCAGGGCCGAGGGCGAGAGACCCAGTACTTC

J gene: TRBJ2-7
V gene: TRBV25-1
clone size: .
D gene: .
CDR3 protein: CASSEQTVPYEQYF
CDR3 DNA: TGTGCCAGCAGTGAACAGACAGTCCCCTACGAGCAGTACTTC

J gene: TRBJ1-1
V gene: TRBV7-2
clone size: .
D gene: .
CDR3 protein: CASSPRRVSVSEAFF
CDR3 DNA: TGTGCCAGCAGCCCCCGCAGGGTGTCGGTCTCTGAAGCTTTCTTT

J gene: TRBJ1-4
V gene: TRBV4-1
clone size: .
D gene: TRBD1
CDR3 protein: CASSRDRMNLREKLFF
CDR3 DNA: TGCGCCAGCAGCCGGGACAGGATGAATCTTCGGGAAAAACTGTTTTTT

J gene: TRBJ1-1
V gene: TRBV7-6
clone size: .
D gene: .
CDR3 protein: CASSSPIGQGFTEAFF
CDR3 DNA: TGTGCCAGCAGCTCACCGATCGGGCAGGGTTTCACTGAAGCTTTCTTT

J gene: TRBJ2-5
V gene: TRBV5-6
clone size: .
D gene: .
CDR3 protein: CASSSLPQETQYF
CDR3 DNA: TGTGCCAGCAGCTCCCTACCCCAAGAGACCCAGTACTTC

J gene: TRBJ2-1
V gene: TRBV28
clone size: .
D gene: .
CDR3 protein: CATHTWEGGSNNEQFF
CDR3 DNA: TGTGCCACCCACACCTGGGAGGGGGGATCCAACAATGAGCAGTTCTTC

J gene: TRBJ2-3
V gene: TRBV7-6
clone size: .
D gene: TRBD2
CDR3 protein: CASSRDGLAGDRADTQYF
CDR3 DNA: TGTGCCAGCAGCCGCGACGGACTAGCGGGCGACCGGGCAGATACGCAGTATTTT

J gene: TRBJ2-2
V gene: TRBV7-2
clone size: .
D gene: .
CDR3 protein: CASSKGQLTGELFF
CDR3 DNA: TGTGCCAGCAGCAAAGGGCAATTGACCGGGGAGCTGTTTTTT

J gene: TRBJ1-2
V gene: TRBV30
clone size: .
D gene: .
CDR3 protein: CAWSDYIGSSNYGYTF
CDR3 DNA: TGTGCCTGGAGTGATTATATCGGCAGTTCGAACTATGGCTACACCTTC

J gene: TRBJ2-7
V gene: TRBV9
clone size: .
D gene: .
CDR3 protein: CASSVRDLDEQYF
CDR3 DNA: TGTGCCAGCAGCGTACGGGATCTTGACGAGCAGTACTTC

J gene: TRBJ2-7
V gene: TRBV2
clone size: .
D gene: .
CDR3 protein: CASSSGTLSYEQYF
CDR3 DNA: TGTGCCAGCAGTTCCGGGACCCTGTCCTACGAGCAGTACTTC

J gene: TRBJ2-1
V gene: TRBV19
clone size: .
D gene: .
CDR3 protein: CASSMTLEQFF
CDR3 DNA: TGTGCCAGTAGTATGACACTTGAGCAGTTCTTC

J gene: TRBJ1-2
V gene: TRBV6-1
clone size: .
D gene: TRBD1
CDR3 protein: CASLRQGMGYGYTF
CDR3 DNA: TGTGCCAGCCTCAGACAGGGAATGGGCTATGGCTACACCTTC

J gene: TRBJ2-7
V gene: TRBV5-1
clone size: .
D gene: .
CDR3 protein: CASSHSAGAYEQYF
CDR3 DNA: TGCGCCAGCAGTCACTCCGCCGGGGCCTACGAGCAGTACTTC

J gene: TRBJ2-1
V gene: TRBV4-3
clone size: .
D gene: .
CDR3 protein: CASSQDLRNVGFF
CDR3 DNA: TGCGCCAGCAGCCAAGATTTGAGAAATGTAGGGTTCTTC

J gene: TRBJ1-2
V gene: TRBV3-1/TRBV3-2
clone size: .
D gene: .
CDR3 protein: CASSPSHREDYGYTF
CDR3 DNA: TGTGCCAGCAGCCCAAGTCACAGGGAGGACTATGGCTACACCTTC

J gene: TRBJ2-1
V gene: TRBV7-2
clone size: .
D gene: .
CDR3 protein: CASSHIRGGASYNEQFF
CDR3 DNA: TGTGCCAGCAGCCACATCAGGGGGGGGGCCTCCTACAATGAGCAGTTCTTC

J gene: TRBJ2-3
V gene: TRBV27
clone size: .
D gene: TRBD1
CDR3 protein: CASSWTGSDTQYF
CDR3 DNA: TGTGCCAGCAGTTGGACAGGGTCAGATACGCAGTATTTT

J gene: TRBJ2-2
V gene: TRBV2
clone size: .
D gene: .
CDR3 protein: CASKDTDTGELFF
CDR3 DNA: TGTGCCAGCAAAGACACAGACACCGGGGAGCTGTTTTTT

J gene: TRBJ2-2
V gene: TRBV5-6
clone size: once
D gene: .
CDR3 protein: CASSSLNTGELFF
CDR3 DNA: TGTGCCAGCAGCAGTCTCAACACCGGGGAGCTGTTTTTT

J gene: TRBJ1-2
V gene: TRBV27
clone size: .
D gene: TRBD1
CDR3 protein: CASRQGQGTYGYTF
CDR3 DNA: TGTGCCAGCAGGCAGGGACAGGGGACCTATGGCTACACCTTC

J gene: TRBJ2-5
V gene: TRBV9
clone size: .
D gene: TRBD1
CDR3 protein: CASSVGGQQETQYF
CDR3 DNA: TGTGCCAGCAGCGTAGGGGGACAGCAAGAGACCCAGTACTTC

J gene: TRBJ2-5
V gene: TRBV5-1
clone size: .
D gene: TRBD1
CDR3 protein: CASSLGTGAETQYF
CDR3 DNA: TGCGCCAGCAGCTTGGGGACAGGGGCGGAGACCCAGTACTTC

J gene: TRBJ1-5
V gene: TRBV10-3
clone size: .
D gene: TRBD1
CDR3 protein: CAIRGDSLGQPQHF
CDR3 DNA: TGTGCCATCAGGGGGGACAGTCTTGGTCAGCCCCAGCATTTT

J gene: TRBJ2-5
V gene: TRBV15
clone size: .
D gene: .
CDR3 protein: CATSRVGAGGRKETQYF
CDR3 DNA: TGTGCCACCAGCAGAGTGGGAGCTGGGGGAAGAAAAGAGACCCAGTACTTC

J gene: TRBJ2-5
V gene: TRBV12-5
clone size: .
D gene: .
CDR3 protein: CASGLLRETQYF
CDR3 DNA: TGTGCTAGTGGTTTATTGCGGGAGACCCAGTACTTC

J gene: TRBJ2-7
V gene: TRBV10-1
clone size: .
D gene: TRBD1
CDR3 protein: CASSVGTGPYEQYF
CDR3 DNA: TGCGCCAGCAGTGTCGGGACAGGGCCCTACGAGCAGTACTTC